The source of this T cell receptor beta chain is a study of CXCR3-negative and CXCR3-positive naive CD8 T cells. The study made its TRB cDNA libraries by 5' RACE, adding UMI labels. TCRdb reanalyzed the 5' RACE reads and collapses them to one entry per CDR3 protein, without DNA. The table for this sample gives around 50,000 distinct CDR3 sequences. The CDR3 sequence is 15 residues long. Germline V CDR1 and CDR2: MDHEN, SYDVKM. The source of this sequence is a human donor in good health. Some clones in this sample may be carry-over from other donors' samples. Material for sequencing was memory CD8+ T cells from blood. The chain combines TRBV28 with TRBJ2-5; TCRdb's D gene call, TRBD1, goes unchecked for lack of DNA. The CDR3 spells CASSRDRGHQETQYF.